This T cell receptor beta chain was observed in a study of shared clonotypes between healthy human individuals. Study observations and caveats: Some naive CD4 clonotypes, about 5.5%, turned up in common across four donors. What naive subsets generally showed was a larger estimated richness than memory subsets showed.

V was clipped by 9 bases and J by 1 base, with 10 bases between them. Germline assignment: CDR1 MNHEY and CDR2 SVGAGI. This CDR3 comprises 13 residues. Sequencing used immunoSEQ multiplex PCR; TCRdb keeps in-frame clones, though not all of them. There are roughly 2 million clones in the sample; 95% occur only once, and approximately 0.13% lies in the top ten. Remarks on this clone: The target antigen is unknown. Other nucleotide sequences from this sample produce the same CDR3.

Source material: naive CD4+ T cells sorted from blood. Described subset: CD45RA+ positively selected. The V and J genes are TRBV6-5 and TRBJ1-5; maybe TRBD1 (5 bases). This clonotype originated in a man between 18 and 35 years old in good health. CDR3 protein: CASSRDSNQPQHF. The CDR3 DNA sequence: TGTGCCAGTTCCCGGGACAGCAATCAGCCCCAGCATTTT.